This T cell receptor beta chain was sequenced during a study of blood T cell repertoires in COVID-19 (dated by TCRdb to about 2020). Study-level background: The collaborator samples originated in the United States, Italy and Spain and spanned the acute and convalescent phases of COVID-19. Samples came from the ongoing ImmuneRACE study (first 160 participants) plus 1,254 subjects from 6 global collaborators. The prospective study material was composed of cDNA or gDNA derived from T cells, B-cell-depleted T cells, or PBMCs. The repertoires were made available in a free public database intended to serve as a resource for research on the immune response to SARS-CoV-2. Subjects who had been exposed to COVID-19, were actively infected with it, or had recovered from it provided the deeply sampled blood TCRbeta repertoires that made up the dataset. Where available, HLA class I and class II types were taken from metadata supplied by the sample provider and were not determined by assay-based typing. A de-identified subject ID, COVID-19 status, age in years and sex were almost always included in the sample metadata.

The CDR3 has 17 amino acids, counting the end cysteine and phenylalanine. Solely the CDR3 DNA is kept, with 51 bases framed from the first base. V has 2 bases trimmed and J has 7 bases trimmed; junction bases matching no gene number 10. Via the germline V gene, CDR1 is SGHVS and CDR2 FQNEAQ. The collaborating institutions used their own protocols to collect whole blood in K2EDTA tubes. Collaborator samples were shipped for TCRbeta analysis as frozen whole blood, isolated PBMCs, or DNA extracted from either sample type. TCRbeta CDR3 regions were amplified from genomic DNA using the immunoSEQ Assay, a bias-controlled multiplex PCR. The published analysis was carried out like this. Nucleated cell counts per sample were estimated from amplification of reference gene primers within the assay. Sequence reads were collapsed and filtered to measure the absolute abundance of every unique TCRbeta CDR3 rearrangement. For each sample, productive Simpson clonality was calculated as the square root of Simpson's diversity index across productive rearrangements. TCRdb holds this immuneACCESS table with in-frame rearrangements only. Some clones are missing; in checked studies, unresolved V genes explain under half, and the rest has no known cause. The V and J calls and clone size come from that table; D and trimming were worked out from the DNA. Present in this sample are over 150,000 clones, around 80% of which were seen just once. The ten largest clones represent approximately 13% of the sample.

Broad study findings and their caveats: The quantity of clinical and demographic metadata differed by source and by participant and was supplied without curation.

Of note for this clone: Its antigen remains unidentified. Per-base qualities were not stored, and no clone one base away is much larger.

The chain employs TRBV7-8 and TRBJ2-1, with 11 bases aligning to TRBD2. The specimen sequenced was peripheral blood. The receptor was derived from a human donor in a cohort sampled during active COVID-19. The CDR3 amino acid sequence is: CASSLRASGRPGNEQFF. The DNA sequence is TGTGCCAGCAGCTTAAGGGCTAGCGGGAGGCCCGGGAATGAGCAGTTCTTC.